Below, one TCR beta chain is given with its context. As yet, its antigen is unknown. The data are from a study of cytomegalovirus exposure and HLA in healthy donors. The PCR employed 60 Vbeta primers together with 13 Jbeta primers. Sequenced by immunoSEQ multiplex PCR; TCRdb stores in-frame clones only, minus some. The data show 130,000 or so clones, about 80% seen once. Germline V lookup: CDR1 SNHLY, CDR2 FYNNEI. V lost 4 bases, J lost 0 bases, and 6 bases stayed unmatched. The CDR3 covers 16 residues. Study conclusions and caveats: As a later analysis revealed, the rate of TCR association differed by HLA locus, with DRB1 most and HLA-C fewest.

Material for sequencing was PBMCs. The receptor comes from a man aged 25 to 40 in good health and CMV-seronegative. The chain recombines TRBV2 with TRBJ1-5; 7 nucleotides agree with TRBD1. CDR3 in DNA: TGTGCCAGCAGTGGACAGGGAAGCTATAGCAATCAGCCCCAGCATTTT. Its translation is CASSGQGSYSNQPQHF.